These 3 T cell receptor beta chains were sequenced from one sample in a study of blood T cell repertoires in COVID-19. Using immunoSEQ multiplex PCR, the repertoire was profiled, and TCRdb retains in-frame clones only, with some absent. Of a few hundred thousand clones in the sample, 86% are singletons; the top ten hold 3.5% to 4%. Sequencing was carried out using PBMCs or T cells enriched from blood (not recorded which). The receptors here all came from a middle-aged woman with acute COVID-19.

This clone has more than one count but fewer than ten. For the CDR3, the DNA is TGTGCCAGCAGCTCATCAGGGGCGGGCAATCAGCCCCAGCATTTT. This translates into CASSSSGAGNQPQHF. J is TRBJ1-5 and V is TRBV7-9; tentatively, D is TRBD1 (6 bases). The ends were cut back, 4 bases at V and 2 bases at J, with 12 bases in the middle. This CDR3 is 15 amino acids long. The germline V gene encodes CDR1 SEHNR and CDR2 FQNEAQ (reference sequence).

This chain uses TRBV27 with TRBJ2-7; the D gene is possibly TRBD1 (6 bases). CDR1 and CDR2 from the germline V gene are MNHEY and SMNVEV (reference sequence). V lost 3 bases and J 2 bases, leaving 14 bases between the germline ends. CDR3 size: 15 residues. CDR3 loop: CASSLQQGRTYEQYF. The CDR3 DNA is TGTGCCAGCAGTTTGCAACAGGGTAGGACCTACGAGCAGTACTTC.

The rearrangement links TRBV7-9 to TRBJ2-1, with TRBD2 identical over 10 bases. The CDR3 runs to 14 residues. With 5 bases clipped from V and 5 bases from J, the junction kept 3 bases outside the gene matches. Germline CDR1 is SEHNR and CDR2 is FQNEAQ (reference sequence). CDR3 coding DNA: TGTGCCAGCAGCCCTAGCGGGGGTGACAATGAGCAGTTCTTC. It codes for CASSPSGGDNEQFF. Together with reference TRBV7-9 and TRBJ2-1, the CDR3 gives the full variable domain: DTGVSQNPRHKITKRGQNVTFRCDPISEHNRLYWYRQTLGQGPEFLTYFQNEAQLEKSRLLSDRFSAERPKGSFSTLEIQRTEQGDSAMYLCASSPSGGDNEQFFGPGTRLTVL.